This TCR beta chain was captured by sequencing in a study of T cells in Graves' hyperthyroidism and ophthalmopathy. Authors of the study amplified TCR beta CDR3 regions from RNA transcripts. HTBI primers were used for first-round RT-PCR of the TCR CDR3. TCRdb reprocessed the multiplex PCR reads via MiXCR and lists one record per CDR3 protein. The data contain some 400,000 distinct CDR3 sequences, around 13% of them singletons. The table lists this clonotype with many counts. The CDR3 is 13 residues long. Germline assignment: CDR1 SQVTM and CDR2 ANQGSEA. Unmatched junction bases numbered 8, after V lost 7 bases and J lost 6 bases.

V gene TRBV29-1 combines with J gene TRBJ2-7, with 11 bases matching TRBD2. The sample consisted of blood. The receptor was derived from an older woman with Graves' hyperthyroidism. The CDR3 here is CSAVLAGGREQYF. The DNA for the CDR3 is TGCAGCGCCGTATTAGCGGGAGGGCGCGAGCAGTACTTC.